This TCR beta chain comes out of a study of Graves' ophthalmopathy and Graves' hyperthyroidism. Using RNA transcripts, the TCR beta CDR3 regions were amplified. HTBI-primed first-round RT-PCR preceded second-round multiplex PCR. In TCRdb, the multiplex PCR reads were re-called with MiXCR into one record per CDR3 protein. The data contain 600,000 to 950,000 distinct CDR3 sequences, 40% of them seen just once; the ten biggest clones take up around 40%. Worth noting for this clonotype: Germline and junction disagree at one end, which may indicate a read error.

Uncontrolled infections, pregnancy, lactation or other autoimmune diseases led to patient exclusion. The sample was peripheral blood. The sequence derives from an adult man with Graves' ophthalmopathy.

CDR3 in amino acids: CASSRSGANVPTF. The DNA for the CDR3 is TGTGCCAGCAGTCGTTCTGGGGCCAACGTCCCGACTTTC. V gene TRBV7-3 combines with J gene TRBJ2-6, with D perhaps TRBD1 (5 bases). The germline V gene encodes CDR1 SGHTA and CDR2 FQGTGA. The CDR3 sequence is 13 residues long. Looking up the rest from reference TRBV7-3 and TRBJ2-6 gives the full variable domain: GAGVSQTPSNKVTEKGKYVELRCDPISGHTALYWYRQSLGQGPEFLIYFQGTGAADDSGLPNDRFFAVRPEGSVSTLKIQRTERGDSAVYLCASSRSGANVPTFGAGSRLTVL.